This TCR beta chain is from a study of T cell responses to AZD1222 COVID-19 vaccine. Between the trimmed V and J ends, which lost 2 bases and 5 bases, there was a span of 12 bases. The CDR3 is 15 amino acids. Germline V gene lookup returns CDR1 SGHTA and CDR2 FQGTGA. TCRdb keeps only in-frame clones here, not all; method: immunoSEQ multiplex PCR. This sample yields approximately 170,000 clones, of which roughly 92% are seen a single time; around 1.7% belongs to the top ten. The clonotype originates from an adult in good health. The rearrangement uses TRBV7-3 and TRBJ2-2; D gene unclear. Here the sequenced sample was peripheral blood, taken on day 0 of AZD1222 vaccination. DNA for the CDR3: TGTGCCAGCAGCTTAGTTTCCGGCGATACCGGGGAGCTGTTTTTT. It yields the protein CASSLVSGDTGELFF.